This is a list of T cell receptor beta chains from one sample in a study of blood T cell repertoires in COVID-19. Generated by immunoSEQ multiplex PCR, the TCRdb table keeps only in-frame clones and is missing some. The sample consists of approximately 150,000 clones, over 85% of them appearing once. The sequenced material came from peripheral blood. The receptors derive from a woman aged 60-75 years with COVID-19, enrolled during active disease. CDR3s include the opening cysteine and the closing phenylalanine or tryptophan. Each record gives: J gene, V gene, CDR3 protein.

>TRBJ2-2|TRBV5-1
CASSLGSTGELFF
>TRBJ1-2|TRBV27
CASSPDRTAYGYTF
>TRBJ1-1|TRBV4-2
CASSQDGPVLTPPGDTEAFF
>TRBJ1-1|TRBV14
CASSQAGNTEAFF
>TRBJ1-2|TRBV3-1/TRBV3-2
CASSLQGSYGYTF
>TRBJ1-2|TRBV2
CASSASENYGYTF
>TRBJ1-3|TRBV29-1
CSVEKGSGNTIYF
>TRBJ1-6|TRBV19
CASTPGTGSNSPLHF
>TRBJ1-2|TRBV7-2
CASSGDNNYGYTF
>TRBJ1-1|TRBV7-9
CASTGLSMNTEAFF
>TRBJ1-1|TRBV7-6
CASSLAVGVNTEAFF
>TRBJ2-7|TRBV6-5
CASSYGRTYEQYF
>TRBJ2-6|TRBV4-3
CASSPQTGTGANVLTF
>TRBJ1-1|TRBV29-1
CSVEEGTGAFF
>TRBJ2-2|TRBV7-8
CASSRGGGGASGELFF
>TRBJ1-1|TRBV18
CASSPRQGAPEAFF
>TRBJ2-7|TRBV6-2/TRBV6-3
CASSPRQGRQYF
>TRBJ1-1|TRBV19
CASSIGDRNTEAFF
>TRBJ1-6|TRBV7-2
CASSLTGASSPLHF
>TRBJ1-2|TRBV29-1
CSVGELVPGQKNYGYTF
>TRBJ1-3|TRBV12-3/TRBV12-4
CASKSFSGNTIYF
>TRBJ2-3|TRBV10-3
CAISGGTDTQYF
>TRBJ1-6|TRBV30
CAWGRRTGAAWGPPLHF
>TRBJ1-4|TRBV7-9
CASSVLAGGKLFF
>TRBJ1-5|TRBV19
CASSSNMQPQHF
>TRBJ2-2|TRBV9
CASSVATLSTTGELFF
>TRBJ1-2|TRBV12-5
CASGFSGVSGYTF
>TRBJ2-3|TRBV19
CASSSPTDTQYF